What follows are 2 T cell receptor beta chains derived from one specimen sequenced in a study of CD8+CD57+ T cells in acquired aplastic anemia. The sequenced patients had an expansion of CD8+CD57+ cells seen by flow cytometry. Profiles of TCR beta VDJ and CDR3 were generated from a genomic DNA template. TCRdb ran MiXCR on the reads and lists one entry per CDR3 protein. This table has about 180,000 distinct CDR3 sequences, roughly 63% appearing once. The sequencing sample was made of sorted CD4+, CD8+, or CD8+CD57+ T cells (not recorded which) from PBMCs. Receptors were obtained from a human donor with aplastic anemia.

A note on this clonotype: An end of the junction differs from the germline gene, which may be a read error. The chain is built from TRBV10-3 and TRBJ1-1, with TRBD1 identical over 7 bases. The CDR3 totals 14 residues. Germline CDR1 reads ENHRY; CDR2 reads SYGVKD. CDR3 sequence (DNA): TGTGCCATCAGTGACTTACAGGGGAACCCTGAAGCTTTCTTT. This sequence encodes CAISDLQGNPEAFF.

CDR3 nucleotide sequence: TGTGCCAGCAGCCCATGGATAGCCGAGACCCAGTACTTC. Protein: CASSPWIAETQYF. The rearrangement joins TRBV7-9 to TRBJ2-5; D not certain. V gave up 5 bases and J gave up 5 bases, with 12 bases separating them. The CDR3 is 13 amino acids. Per germline, CDR1 SEHNR and CDR2 FQNEAQ (reference sequence).